One sample yielded the 5 T cell receptor beta chains listed below, sequenced in a study of blood T cells in healthy people across ages. A second PCR, run for about 6 to 12 cycles, used a sample-barcoded 5' primer plus a J-beta primer mix. TCRdb re-called the 5' RACE reads with MiXCR, one entry per CDR3 protein. The sample yields some 1.5 million distinct CDR3 sequences, under 30% seen once. Source material: blood. All receptors derive from a woman between 25 and 40 years old in good health.

This chain connects TRBV7-2 to TRBJ2-7; 8 nucleotides match TRBD2. CDR3 length: 16 amino acids. Germline values: CDR1 SGHTA, CDR2 FQGNSA. Trimming cost V 5 bases and J 5 bases; bases outside gene matches: 14. The CDR3, as DNA: TGTGCCAGCAGCCCCGGGGGGGGCCTTTCCCTGAACGAGCAGTACTTC. Its protein is CASSPGGGLSLNEQYF.

This clonotype showed up just a few times. This sequence joins TRBV9 and TRBJ2-1; D perhaps matches TRBD2 (6 bases). V lost 4 bases and J lost 4, with 21 bases in between. The germline V gene encodes CDR1 SGDLS and CDR2 YYNGEE. The CDR3 consists of 17 residues. The CDR3 DNA sequence: TGTGCCAGCAGCTCAAACGGACTATCTATAGGATACAATGAGCAGTTCTTC. It yields the protein CASSSNGLSIGYNEQFF. The entire variable domain, with the rest obtained from reference TRBV9 and TRBJ2-1, is as follows: DSGVTQTPKHLITATGQRVTLRCSPRSGDLSVYWYQQSLDQGLQFLIQYYNGEERAKGNILERFSAQQFPDLHSELNLSSLELGDSALYFCASSSNGLSIGYNEQFFGPGTRLTVL.

This clonotype appeared many times. The J gene is TRBJ2-1, the V gene TRBV12-5; TRBD2 matches at 9 bases. There are 13 residues in the CDR3. With 7 bases clipped from V and 10 bases from J, the junction kept 8 bases outside the gene matches. Germline CDR1 and CDR2: LGHNT and FRNRAP. CDR3 loop: CASELAGAGEQFF. The CDR3, as DNA: TGTGCTAGTGAATTAGCGGGGGCAGGGGAGCAGTTCTTC.

This clonotype was seen ten or more times. The rearrangement uses TRBV20-1 and TRBJ2-5; TRBD2 matches 8 bases. The CDR3 is 12 residues long. Germline trimming cut 3 bases from V and 4 bases from J; bases unmatched to any gene: 1. The germline V gene encodes CDR1 DFQATT and CDR2 SNEGSKA (reference sequence). The CDR3 loop is CSASTSGETQYF. The CDR3 DNA follows: TGCAGTGCTAGCACTAGCGGAGAGACCCAGTACTTC.

The chain recombines TRBV2 with TRBJ2-2; 9 nucleotides agree with TRBD2. CDR1 and CDR2 (germline): SNHLY, FYNNEI. V trimming: 6 bases; J trimming: 0 bases; junction bases outside the gene matches: 2. The CDR3 is 15 amino acids. As DNA, the CDR3 is TGTGCCAGCAGGACTAGCGGTACGAACACCGGGGAGCTGTTTTTT. Translating it yields CASRTSGTNTGELFF.